This entry concerns a single TCR beta chain. Its antigen specificity is not known. The record has no base qualities; no much larger clone is one base away. V sheds 0 bases and J sheds 5 bases, leaving 17 bases between their ends. CDR3 length: 16 amino acids, cysteine to phenylalanine. Just the 48-base CDR3 DNA is kept, in frame starting at base 1. Moderately to severely active disease, a Clinical Activity Score of at least 3, a NOSPECS grade of at least 4, and a duration under 3 months were present in ophthalmopathy patients. Exclusion was applied to patients with uncontrolled infections, other autoimmune diseases, pregnancy or lactation. Diagnoses were based on clinical symptoms, serum thyroxine and TRAb, thyroid ultrasound and orbital computed tomography. Ficoll-Paque density gradient centrifugation was used to isolate PBMCs from around 10 ml of fresh peripheral blood. Total RNA was extracted using Trizol reagent, and RNA quality was assessed on an Agilent 2100 Bioanalyzer.

The sample belongs to a study of T cells in Graves' hyperthyroidism and ophthalmopathy (dated by TCRdb to the late 2010s). Background for the entire study: Peripheral blood was sampled at the time of initial diagnosis, prior to any treatment. The roughly 91 discovery patients were randomly divided into training and test sets at a 7:3 ratio. Prospective prediction of ophthalmopathy was tested in an independent validation cohort consisting of 18 hyperthyroidism patients and more than 15 patients who later progressed to ophthalmopathy. The study also compared thyroid tissue and blood T-cell repertoires from 6 or 7 Graves' hyperthyroidism patients. The paper reports TCR Vbeta CDR3 sequencing of about 140 peripheral blood samples: over 40 ophthalmopathy, some 80 hyperthyroidism and approximately 17 progressor patients. After blood sampling, hyperthyroidism patients were treated with methimazole at a starting dose of 30 mg daily, and ophthalmopathy patients were treated with high-dose intravenous methylprednisolone. To identify distinguishing TCR V-J signatures, a discovery cohort of 95 to 100 patients was used, comprising 40 to 45 with Graves' ophthalmopathy and 57 with stable Graves' hyperthyroidism. What the work shows at the level of the full study, not this receptor alone: During validation, the model predicted progression to ophthalmopathy a median of around 7 months ahead of onset, with around 71% sensitivity and roughly 75% specificity. Most expanded thyroid clonotypes (frequency above 0.001) were also found in blood, which suggests that blood repertoires may mirror thyroid immune responses. No statistical method was used to fix the sample size in advance, and group allocation was not hidden from the investigators. In cross-validation, a model built on a 13 V-J signature told ophthalmopathy apart from stable hyperthyroidism with just under 90% sensitivity and around 83% specificity, and in testing the same model reached 80%/75%.

The TCR beta CDR3 regions were amplified from RNA transcripts. The TCR CDR3 was subjected to a first round of RT-PCR using the HTBI primer set and the Qiagen OneStep RT-PCR kit. A second multiplex PCR round built the libraries, followed by size selection and purification. The libraries were sequenced on an Illumina HiSeq2000 using paired-end 100 bp reads. On the authors' methods: SOAPnuke was used to process the raw data, removing reads that contained adapters or uncalled bases, had a mean Phred below 15, or lacked an exact match to the constant primer or identifier. COPE v1.2.5 was used to merge high-quality paired reads, and clonotypes were defined as unique nucleotide sequences. MiTCR v1.1 was used to align clonotypes to the IMGT TRBV, TRBD and TRBJ reference segments. Analysis was restricted to V-J combinations with a frequency above 0.0001, which covered roughly 99% of repertoires. A TCS score was defined as the ratio between F50 (clonal expansion) and ExV (chaos), using BLOSUM62-based TCRdist between CDR3 peptides within each V-J. Welch's t-statistics and random forest reduced 450 to 600 V-J features to about 12, which were used in a naive Bayes classifier (R e1071). In TCRdb, the public reads were trimmed at Q25 with fastp and aligned with MiXCR, with productive beta chains retained. Every CDR3 protein is listed once, alongside the most common genes and DNA of its rows. None of the V and J calls come from the authors' own analysis; TCRdb made them. The sample table holds some 360,000 distinct CDR3 sequences, of which over 15% were seen once. The ten largest clones take up about 16% of the sample.

The sequenced sample consisted of blood. This receptor was identified in a woman in her forties with Graves' ophthalmopathy. The chain is encoded by TRBV12-3 or TRBV12-4 joined to TRBJ2-7, with no reliable assignment of the D segment. The encoded CDR3 is CASSLAGWANRDEQYF. The DNA sequence reads TGTGCCAGCAGTTTAGCGGGGTGGGCTAACCGAGACGAGCAGTACTTC.